The rows below give T cell receptor beta chains drawn from one sample of a study of Tregs in tolerant kidney transplant recipients. Measured with immunoSEQ multiplex PCR; TCRdb has only the in-frame clones, and not every one. The repertoire has 69,000 or so clones, 70% to 90% of them found once; the top ten carry more than 0.35%. The input for sequencing was CD4+ T cells from blood, taken before the transplant. These TCRs come from a human donor who received a combined kidney and bone marrow transplant. CDR3s include the opening cysteine and the closing phenylalanine or tryptophan. Each record gives: CDR3 length, clone size, J gene, D gene, V gene, CDR3 DNA, CDR3 protein. D genes are given only for firm matches. Clone size is stated in some rows and not others, as once, few, many or a class when expanded.

>14|.|TRBJ2-7|TRBD2|TRBV10-1
TGCGCCAGCAGTTTCGGGACTAGCTCCTACGAGCAGTACTTC
CASSFGTSSYEQYF
>13|.|TRBJ1-4|.|TRBV2
TGTGCCAGCAGTGAACAGGTTAATGAAAAACTGTTTTTT
CASSEQVNEKLFF
>15|.|TRBJ1-3|TRBD1|TRBV28
TGTGCCAGCAGTCTGGGACAGGCCTCTGGAAACACCATATATTTT
CASSLGQASGNTIYF
>14|.|TRBJ2-7|TRBD1|TRBV5-4
TGTGCCAGCAGCTCGCTTGACAGGGGTTACGAGCAGTACTTC
CASSSLDRGYEQYF
>15|once|TRBJ2-2|.|TRBV7-3
TGTGCCAGCAGCTTAAAAGTAACTGACACCGGGGAGCTGTTTTTT
CASSLKVTDTGELFF
>16|.|TRBJ1-4|.|TRBV19
TGTGCCAGTAGAGAACCAGGGATTCCAACTAATGAAAAACTGTTTTTT
CASREPGIPTNEKLFF
>14|.|TRBJ2-7|TRBD2|TRBV5-1
TGCGCCAGCAGCCCCGGGGGGGTGAGGTACGAGCAGTACTTC
CASSPGGVRYEQYF
>16|.|TRBJ2-1|TRBD2|TRBV7-8
TGTGCCAGCAGCCCGACTAGCGGGGAGCGTTTGAATGAGCAGTTCTTC
CASSPTSGERLNEQFF
>15|.|TRBJ1-5|.|TRBV2
TGTGCCAGCAGACGGGACTCGGGGAGCAATCAGCCCCAGCATTTT
CASRRDSGSNQPQHF
>14|.|TRBJ2-1|.|TRBV14
TGTGCCAGCAGCCGGGTGGAGTCCTACAATGAGCAGTTCTTC
CASSRVESYNEQFF
>15|.|TRBJ2-1|TRBD2|TRBV2
TGTGCCAGCAGGGGAGGACTAGCGGGAGTTGGTGAGCAGTTCTTC
CASRGGLAGVGEQFF
>16|.|TRBJ1-2|TRBD1|TRBV19
TGTGCCAGTAGCACCTCCTCCCGACAGGGATGGAATGGCTACACCTTC
CASSTSSRQGWNGYTF
>16|.|TRBJ2-7|TRBD2|TRBV27
TGTGCCAGCAGACGGGATGGACTAGCGGGGTCCTACGAGCAGTACTTC
CASRRDGLAGSYEQYF
>17|few|TRBJ2-4|.|TRBV27
TGTGCCAGCATGGTCAGGACAGTTCCTATAGCCAAAAACATTCAGTACTTC
CASMVRTVPIAKNIQYF
>16|.|TRBJ1-3|.|TRBV19
TGTGCCAGTAGTATAGTGACAGCGAGCTCTGGAAACACCATATATTTT
CASSIVTASSGNTIYF
>14|few|TRBJ1-5|TRBD1|TRBV7-8
TGTGCCAGCAGCTCGGGACAGACTTATCAGCCCCAGCATTTT
CASSSGQTYQPQHF
>15|.|TRBJ2-7|.|TRBV11-2
TGTGCCAGCAGCCAGCCCCCCCGTGGGAGGTACGAGCAGTACTTC
CASSQPPRGRYEQYF
>14|.|TRBJ2-1|.|TRBV9
TGTGCCAGCAGCGTAGGTCGGCTAGTCAATGAGCAGTTCTTC
CASSVGRLVNEQFF
>15|.|TRBJ2-7|.|TRBV5-1
TGCGCCAGCAGGTCATACCCAACAGGGCCCTACAAGCAGTACTTC
CASRSYPTGPYKQYF
>17|.|TRBJ2-7|.|TRBV18
TGTGCCAGCTCACCGGCGACAGGTGGAACGAAGGCCTACGAGCAGTACTTC
CASSPATGGTKAYEQYF
>14|once|TRBJ1-1|.|TRBV18
TGTGCCAGCTCACCGTTTGGGGCGAACACTGAAGCTTTCTTT
CASSPFGANTEAFF
>14|.|TRBJ2-3|TRBD1|TRBV28
TGTGCCAGCAGTTTGGGGACAGTGGCAGATACGCAGTATTTT
CASSLGTVADTQYF
>15|.|TRBJ2-1|.|TRBV5-1
TGCGCCAGCAGCTTGGAGGGAGGCTCCTACAATGAGCAGTTCTTC
CASSLEGGSYNEQFF
>15|.|TRBJ2-7|.|TRBV6-6
TGTGCCAGCACCCAGGAGGAGGGAAAGAAGGCTCCGGAGTACTTC
CASTQEEGKKAPEYF
>14|.|TRBJ2-1|.|TRBV19
TGTGCCAGTAGTAGGCAGGACTACTACAATGAGCAGTTCTTC
CASSRQDYYNEQFF
>17|.|TRBJ2-1|TRBD2|TRBV29-1
TGCAGCGTATTAAGGCTAGCGGGAGGAGGCTCCTACAATGAGCAGTTCTTC
CSVLRLAGGGSYNEQFF
>16|.|TRBJ2-2|TRBD2|TRBV14
TGTGCCAGCAGCCAAACCACGGGCGGGGGGTCCGGGGAGCTGTTTTTT
CASSQTTGGGSGELFF
>17|.|TRBJ2-1|TRBD2|TRBV5-1
TGCGCCAGCAGCGGGGGGGGGACTAGCGGGACTTACAATGAGCAGTTCTTC
CASSGGGTSGTYNEQFF
>14|.|TRBJ2-2|.|TRBV5-1
TGCGCCAGCAGCGAGGGGGCGAACACCGGGGAGCTGTTTTTT
CASSEGANTGELFF
>16|once|TRBJ2-1|.|TRBV21-1
TGTGCCAGCACCGAGGTCGGGCGGGAGGCCCACAATGAGCAGTTCTTC
CASTEVGREAHNEQFF
>14|.|TRBJ1-5|.|TRBV10-3
TGTGCCATCACCCCGGAGCCTAGCAATCAGCCCCAGCATTTT
CAITPEPSNQPQHF
>13|.|TRBJ2-7|.|TRBV5-1
TGCGCCAGCAACCGGGGAGGTACCTACGAGCAGTACTTC
CASNRGGTYEQYF
>13|.|TRBJ1-5|.|TRBV7-3
TGTGCCAGCAGTCGCGTGCCCAATCAGCCCCAGCATTTT
CASSRVPNQPQHF
>13|.|TRBJ1-1|.|TRBV2
TGTGCCAGCACCTTGGGAGAGAACACTGAAGCTTTCTTT
CASTLGENTEAFF
>13|.|TRBJ1-5|.|TRBV7-2
TGTGCCAGCAGCGGGGGGGCGGGTCAGCCCCAGCATTTT
CASSGGAGQPQHF
>15|.|TRBJ1-2|.|TRBV28
TGTGCCAGCAGTTTAGATCTGACAGGCACCTATGGCTACACCTTC
CASSLDLTGTYGYTF
>13|.|TRBJ2-7|.|TRBV28
TGTGCCAGCAGCTCAGGACAAGGTTACGAGCAGTACTTC
CASSSGQGYEQYF
>13|.|TRBJ1-5|.|TRBV6-6
TGTGCCAGCAGTTACAGAGTCAATCAGCCCCAGCATTTT
CASSYRVNQPQHF